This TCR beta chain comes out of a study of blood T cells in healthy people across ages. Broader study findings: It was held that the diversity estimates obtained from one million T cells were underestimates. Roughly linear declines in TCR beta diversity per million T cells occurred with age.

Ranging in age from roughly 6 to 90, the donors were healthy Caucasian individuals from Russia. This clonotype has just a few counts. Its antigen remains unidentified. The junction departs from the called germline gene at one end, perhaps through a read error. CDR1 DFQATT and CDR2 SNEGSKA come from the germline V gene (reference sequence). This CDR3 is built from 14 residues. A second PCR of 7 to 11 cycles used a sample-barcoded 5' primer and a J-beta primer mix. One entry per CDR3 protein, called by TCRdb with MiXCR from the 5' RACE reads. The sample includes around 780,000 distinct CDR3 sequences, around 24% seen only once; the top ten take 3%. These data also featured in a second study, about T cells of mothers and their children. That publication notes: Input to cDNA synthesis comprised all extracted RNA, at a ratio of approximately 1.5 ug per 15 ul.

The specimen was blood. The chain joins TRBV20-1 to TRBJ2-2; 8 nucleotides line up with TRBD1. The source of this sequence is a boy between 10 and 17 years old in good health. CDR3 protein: CSAENRGNTRELFF. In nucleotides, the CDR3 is TGCAGTGCCGAGAACAGGGGGAACACCAGGGAGCTGTTTTTT.